This T cell receptor (beta chain) was profiled in a study of B cell selection in AIRE deficiency. Regarding this clone: What it binds is not known.

This CDR3 comprises 15 residues. CDR1 is SGHVS and CDR2 is FQNEAQ in the germline V gene. V dropped 0 bases and J dropped 3; count of bases not matched to a gene: 0. Regarding the study as a whole: Healthy Tconv contained approximately 37% of shared healthy Treg sequences; only TCRbeta sequenced.

Sorting defined conventional CD4 T cells as CD4+CD127+. Only in-frame clones appear in the TCRdb table, and some are missing; sequencing was by immunoSEQ multiplex PCR. This sample has under 30,000 clones, with 97% found just once. The chain joins TRBV7-8 to TRBJ2-1; 9 nucleotides agree with TRBD2. The sequence derives from a human donor with AIRE deficiency. The sample was conventional CD4+ T cells sorted from PBMCs. The CDR3 nucleotides are TGTGCCAGCAGCTTAGCTAGCGGGGGCTACAATGAGCAGTTCTTC. Its protein product is CASSLASGGYNEQFF.